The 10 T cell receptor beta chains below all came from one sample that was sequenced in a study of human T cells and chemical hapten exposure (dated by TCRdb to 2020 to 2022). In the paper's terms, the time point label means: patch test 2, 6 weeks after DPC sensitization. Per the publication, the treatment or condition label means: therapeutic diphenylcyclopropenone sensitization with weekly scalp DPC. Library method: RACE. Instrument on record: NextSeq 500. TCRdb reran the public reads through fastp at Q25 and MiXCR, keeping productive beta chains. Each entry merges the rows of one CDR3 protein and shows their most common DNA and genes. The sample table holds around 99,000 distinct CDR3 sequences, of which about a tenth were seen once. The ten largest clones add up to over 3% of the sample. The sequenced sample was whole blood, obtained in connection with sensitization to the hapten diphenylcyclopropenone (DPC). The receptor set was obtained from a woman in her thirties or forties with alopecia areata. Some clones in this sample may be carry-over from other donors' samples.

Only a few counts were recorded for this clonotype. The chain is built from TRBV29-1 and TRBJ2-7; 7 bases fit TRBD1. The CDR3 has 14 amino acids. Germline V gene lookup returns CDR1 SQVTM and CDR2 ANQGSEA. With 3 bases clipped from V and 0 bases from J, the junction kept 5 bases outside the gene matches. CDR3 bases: TGCAGCGTTGATTCAGGGGGACCCTCCTACGAGCAGTACTTC. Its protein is CSVDSGGPSYEQYF.

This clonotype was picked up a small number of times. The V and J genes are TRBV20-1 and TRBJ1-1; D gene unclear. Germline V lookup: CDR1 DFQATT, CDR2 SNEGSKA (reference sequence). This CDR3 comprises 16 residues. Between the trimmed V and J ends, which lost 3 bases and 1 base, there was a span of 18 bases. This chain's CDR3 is CSASSGNRLRNTEAFF. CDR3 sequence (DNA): TGCAGTGCTAGTTCGGGGAACCGGTTGAGGAACACTGAAGCTTTCTTT.

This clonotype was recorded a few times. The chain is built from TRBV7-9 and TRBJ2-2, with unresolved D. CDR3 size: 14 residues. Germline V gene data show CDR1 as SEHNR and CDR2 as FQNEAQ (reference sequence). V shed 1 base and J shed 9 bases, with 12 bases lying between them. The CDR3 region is CASSLVGDHRELFF. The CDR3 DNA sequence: TGTGCCAGCAGCTTAGTCGGCGACCACCGGGAGCTGTTTTTT.

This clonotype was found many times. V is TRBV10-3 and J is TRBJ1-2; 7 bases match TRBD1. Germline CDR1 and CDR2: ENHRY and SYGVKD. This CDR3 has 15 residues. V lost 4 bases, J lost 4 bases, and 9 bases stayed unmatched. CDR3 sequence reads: CAISVPRQGGYGYTF. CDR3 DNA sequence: TGTGCCATCAGTGTGCCGAGACAGGGAGGCTATGGCTACACCTTC.

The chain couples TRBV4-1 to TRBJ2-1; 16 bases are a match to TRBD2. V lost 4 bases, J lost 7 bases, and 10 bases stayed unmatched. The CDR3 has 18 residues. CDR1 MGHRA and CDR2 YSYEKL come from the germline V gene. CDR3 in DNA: TGCGCCAGCAGCCCCTCTGGGACTAGCGGGGGGGCGGGTAATGAGCAGTTCTTC. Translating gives CASSPSGTSGGAGNEQFF.

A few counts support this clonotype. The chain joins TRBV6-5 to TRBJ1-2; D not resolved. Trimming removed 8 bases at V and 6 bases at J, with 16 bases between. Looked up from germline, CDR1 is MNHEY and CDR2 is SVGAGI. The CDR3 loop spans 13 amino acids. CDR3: CASSGSRRDGYTF. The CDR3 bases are TGTGCCAGCTCCGGGTCCCGTCGGGATGGCTACACCTTC.

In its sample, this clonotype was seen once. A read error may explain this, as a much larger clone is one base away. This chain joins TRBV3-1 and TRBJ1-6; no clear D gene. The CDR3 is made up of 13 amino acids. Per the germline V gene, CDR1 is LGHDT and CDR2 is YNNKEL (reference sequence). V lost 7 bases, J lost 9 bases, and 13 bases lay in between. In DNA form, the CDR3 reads TGTGCCAGCAACCAGTCGGGCAGTTCACCCCTCCACTTT. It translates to CASNQSGSSPLHF.

The CDR3 spells CSAKWGGRTDTQYF. The CDR3 region has the DNA TGCAGTGCTAAGTGGGGGGGCCGAACAGATACGCAGTATTTT. V usage is TRBV20-1 and J usage is TRBJ2-3; TRBD2 might be the D (7 bases). The CDR3 loop spans 14 amino acids. Germline CDR1 reads DFQATT; CDR2 reads SNEGSKA (reference sequence). V was clipped by 4 bases and J by 3 bases, with 14 bases between them.

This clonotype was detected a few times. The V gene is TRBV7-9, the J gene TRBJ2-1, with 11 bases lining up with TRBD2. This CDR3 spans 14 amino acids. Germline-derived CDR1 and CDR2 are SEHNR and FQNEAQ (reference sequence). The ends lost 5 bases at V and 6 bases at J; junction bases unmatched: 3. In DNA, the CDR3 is TGTGCCAGCAGCCCGGGACTAGCGGCCAATGAGCAGTTCTTC. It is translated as CASSPGLAANEQFF.

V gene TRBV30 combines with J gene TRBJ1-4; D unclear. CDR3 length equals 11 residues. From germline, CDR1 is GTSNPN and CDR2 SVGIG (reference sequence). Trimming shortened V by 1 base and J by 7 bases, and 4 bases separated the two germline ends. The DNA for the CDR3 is TGTGCCTGGAGTGGCGGTGAAAAACTGTTTTTT. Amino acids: CAWSGGEKLFF.